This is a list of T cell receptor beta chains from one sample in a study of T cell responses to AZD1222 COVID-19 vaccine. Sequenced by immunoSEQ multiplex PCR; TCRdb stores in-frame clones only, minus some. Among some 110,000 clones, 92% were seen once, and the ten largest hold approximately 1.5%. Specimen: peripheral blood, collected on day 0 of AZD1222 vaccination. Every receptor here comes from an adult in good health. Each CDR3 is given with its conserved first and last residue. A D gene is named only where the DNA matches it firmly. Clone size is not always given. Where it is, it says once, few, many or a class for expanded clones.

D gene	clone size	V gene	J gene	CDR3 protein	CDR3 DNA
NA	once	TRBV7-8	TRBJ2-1	CASSLRERSSYNEQFF	TGTGCCAGCAGCCTCAGGGAGCGGAGCTCCTACAATGAGCAGTTCTTC
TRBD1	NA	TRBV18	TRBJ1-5	CASSPGTASNQPQHF	TGTGCCAGCTCCCCAGGGACAGCTAGCAATCAGCCCCAGCATTTT
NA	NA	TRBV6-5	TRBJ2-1	CASSSGRAISYNEQFF	TGTGCCAGCAGTTCGGGACGGGCGATTTCCTACAATGAGCAGTTCTTC
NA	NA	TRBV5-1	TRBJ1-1	CASSLTAGASGTEAFF	TGCGCCAGCAGCTTAACGGCGGGGGCCAGCGGCACTGAAGCTTTCTTT
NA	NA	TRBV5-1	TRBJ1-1	CASSLVQLTEAFF	TGCGCCAGCAGCTTGGTACAGCTCACTGAAGCTTTCTTT
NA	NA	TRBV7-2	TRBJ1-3	CASSLNEAGDGNTIYF	TGTGCCAGCAGCTTAAACGAAGCAGGGGATGGAAACACCATATATTTT
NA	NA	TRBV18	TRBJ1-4	CASSQKLPDSEKLFF	TGTGCCAGCTCACAAAAGCTTCCTGATAGTGAAAAACTGTTTTTT
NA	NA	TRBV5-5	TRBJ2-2	CASSLGRDTNTGELFF	TGTGCCAGCAGCTTGGGGCGGGATACGAACACCGGGGAGCTGTTTTTT
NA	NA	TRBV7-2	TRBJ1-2	CASSLAGTALNYGYTF	TGTGCCAGCAGCTTAGCGGGCACAGCACTTAACTATGGCTACACCTTC
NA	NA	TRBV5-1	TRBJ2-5	CASFPGVGVAETQYF	TGCGCCAGCTTCCCGGGGGTGGGCGTGGCGGAGACCCAGTACTTC
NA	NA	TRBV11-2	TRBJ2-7	CASSPGGFEQYF	TGTGCCAGCAGCCCTGGGGGCTTCGAGCAGTACTTC
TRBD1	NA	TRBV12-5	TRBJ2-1	CASGLGQGVYNEQFF	TGTGCTAGTGGTTTGGGACAGGGGGTTTACAATGAGCAGTTCTTC
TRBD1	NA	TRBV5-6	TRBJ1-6	CASSLFDRENSPLHF	TGTGCCAGCAGCTTGTTTGACAGGGAAAATTCACCCCTCCACTTT
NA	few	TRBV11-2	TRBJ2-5	CASSEQLQETQYF	TGTGCCAGCAGCGAACAGCTACAAGAGACCCAGTACTTC
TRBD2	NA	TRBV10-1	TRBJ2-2	CASSEGGAGELFF	TGCGCCAGCAGTGAGGGGGGGGCCGGGGAGCTGTTTTTT
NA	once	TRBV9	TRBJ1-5	CASSVEGGIQPQHF	TGTGCCAGCAGCGTAGAGGGGGGTATTCAGCCCCAGCATTTT
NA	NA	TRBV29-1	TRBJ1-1	CSVKGQWNTEAFF	TGCAGCGTCAAGGGACAATGGAACACTGAAGCTTTCTTT
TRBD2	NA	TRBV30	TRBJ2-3	CARGGYGDTQYF	TGTGCGCGGGGGGGCTACGGAGATACGCAGTATTTT
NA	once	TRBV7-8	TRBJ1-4	CASSRTIGTEKLFF	TGTGCCAGCAGCAGGACGATCGGCACTGAAAAACTGTTTTTT
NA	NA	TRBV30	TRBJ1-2	CAWSDTTALNYGYTF	TGTGCCTGGAGTGATACCACCGCTCTTAACTATGGCTACACCTTC
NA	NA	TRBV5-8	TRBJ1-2	CASSFATSYGYTF	TGTGCCAGCAGCTTCGCGACATCCTATGGCTACACCTTC
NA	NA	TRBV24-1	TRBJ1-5	CATPWTGPSNQPQHF	TGTGCCACACCCTGGACGGGGCCCTCCAATCAGCCCCAGCATTTT
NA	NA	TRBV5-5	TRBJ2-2	CASILAGDLTGELFF	TGTGCCAGCATCCTTGCTGGCGACCTCACCGGGGAGCTGTTTTTT
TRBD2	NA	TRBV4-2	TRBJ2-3	CASSQASGSSTDTQYF	TGTGCCAGCAGCCAGGCTAGCGGGTCTAGCACAGATACGCAGTATTTT
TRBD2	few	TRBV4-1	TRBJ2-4	CASSQRTSVDKNIQYF	TGCGCCAGCAGCCAACGGACTAGCGTAGACAAAAACATTCAGTACTTC
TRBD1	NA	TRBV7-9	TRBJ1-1	CASIIQGAPEAFF	TGTGCCAGCATTATACAGGGGGCCCCTGAAGCTTTCTTT
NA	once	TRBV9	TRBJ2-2	CASSVGGGAGELFF	TGCGCCAGCAGCGTCGGAGGGGGGGCCGGGGAGCTGTTTTTT
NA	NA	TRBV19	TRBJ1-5	CASSITGGNQPQHF	TGTGCCAGTAGTATAACAGGAGGCAATCAGCCCCAGCATTTT
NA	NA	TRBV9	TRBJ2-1	CASTLGGSSYNEQFF	TGTGCCAGCACCCTAGGGGGGAGCTCCTACAATGAGCAGTTCTTC
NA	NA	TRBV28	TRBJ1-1	CASSYRTGHHLLPAFF	TGTGCCAGCAGTTACCGAACGGGACACCATCTCCTACCAGCTTTCTTT
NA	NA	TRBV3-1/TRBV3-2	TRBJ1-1	CASSQYGGNTEAFF	TGTGCCAGCAGCCAGTACGGAGGGAACACTGAAGCTTTCTTT
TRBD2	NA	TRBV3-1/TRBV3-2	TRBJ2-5	CASSQVSGRGGETQYF	TGTGCCAGCAGCCAAGTAAGCGGGAGGGGCGGGGAGACCCAGTACTTC
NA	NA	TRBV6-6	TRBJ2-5	CASSYSKETQYF	TGTGCCAGCAGTTACTCGAAAGAGACCCAGTACTTC
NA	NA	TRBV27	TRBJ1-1	CASSLVGVRGYAEAFF	TGTGCCAGCAGTTTAGTGGGAGTAAGGGGCTATGCTGAAGCTTTCTTT
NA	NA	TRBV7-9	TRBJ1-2	CASSPMAGYYGYTF	TGTGCCAGCAGCCCGATGGCGGGCTACTATGGCTACACCTTC
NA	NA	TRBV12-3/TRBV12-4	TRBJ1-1	CASRPSGTEAFF	TGTGCCAGCAGACCTTCGGGCACTGAAGCTTTCTTT
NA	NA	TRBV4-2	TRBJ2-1	CASSQDGGRGEQFF	TGTGCCAGCAGCCAAGATGGTGGGCGAGGTGAGCAGTTCTTC
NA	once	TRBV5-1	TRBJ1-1	CASSLRGSDNTEAFF	TGCGCCAGCAGCTTACGGGGCAGTGATAACACTGAAGCTTTCTTT
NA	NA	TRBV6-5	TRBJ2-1	CASSPRVGVGYEQFF	TGTGCCAGCAGTCCCCGGGTGGGCGTTGGGTATGAGCAGTTCTTC
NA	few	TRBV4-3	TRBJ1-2	CASSQDPADYYGYTF	TGCGCCAGCAGCCAAGATCCGGCAGACTACTATGGCTACACCTTC
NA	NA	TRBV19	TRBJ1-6	CASGPDNSPLHF	TGTGCCAGCGGACCGGATAATTCACCCCTCCACTTT
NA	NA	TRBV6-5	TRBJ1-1	CASREQDHQWAFF	TGTGCCAGCAGAGAGCAGGACCACCAATGGGCTTTCTTT
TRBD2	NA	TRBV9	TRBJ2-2	CASRLGLAGAPGTGELFF	TGTGCCAGCAGACTGGGACTAGCGGGAGCCCCGGGGACCGGGGAGCTGTTTTTT
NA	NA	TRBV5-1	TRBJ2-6	CASSLGTGMASGANVLTF	TGCGCCAGCAGCTTGGGAACAGGGATGGCCTCTGGGGCCAACGTCCTGACTTTC
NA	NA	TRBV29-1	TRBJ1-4	CSVAHRRDEKLFF	TGCAGCGTTGCTCACAGGCGGGATGAAAAACTGTTTTTT
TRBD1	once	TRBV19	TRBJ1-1	CASMDRNILEAFF	TGTGCCAGTATGGACAGGAATATACTTGAAGCTTTCTTT
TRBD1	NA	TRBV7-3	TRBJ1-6	CASRRTGGVGSPLHF	TGTGCCAGCAGACGGACAGGGGGCGTTGGTTCACCCCTCCACTTT
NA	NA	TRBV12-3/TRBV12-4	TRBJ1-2	CASSPQGNYGYTF	TGTGCCAGCAGTCCTCAGGGGAACTATGGCTACACCTTC
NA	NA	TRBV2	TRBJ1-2	CASREQFRYGYTF	TGTGCCAGCAGGGAACAGTTTCGCTATGGCTACACCTTC
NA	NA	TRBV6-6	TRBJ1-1	CASSSRNTEAFF	TGTGCCAGCAGTTCGAGGAACACTGAAGCTTTCTTT
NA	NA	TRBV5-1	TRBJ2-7	CASSFSGQGILGGAYEQYF	TGCGCCAGCAGCTTTTCGGGACAGGGAATCCTCGGGGGGGCCTACGAGCAGTACTTC
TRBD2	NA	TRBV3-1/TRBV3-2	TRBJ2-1	CVSSQGSGGLYSYNEQFF	TGTGTCAGCAGCCAAGGTAGCGGGGGCCTTTACTCCTACAATGAGCAGTTCTTC
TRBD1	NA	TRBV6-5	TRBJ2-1	CATNRDRGYNEQFF	TGTGCCACGAACCGGGACAGGGGTTACAATGAGCAGTTCTTC
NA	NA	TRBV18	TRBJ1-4	CASSPGQSFNEKLFF	TGTGCCAGCTCACCAGGACAGAGTTTTAATGAAAAACTGTTTTTT
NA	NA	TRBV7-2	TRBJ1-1	CASSLVRLGGRKPEAFF	TGTGCCAGCAGCTTAGTTCGATTGGGGGGACGTAAGCCTGAAGCTTTCTTT